A single sample is the source of the 9 T cell receptor beta chains below, sequenced in a study of blood T cells in healthy people across ages (dated by TCRdb to the mid-2010s). Library preparation used 5' RACE. The instrument was an Illumina HiSeq 2500. A second roughly 7 to 11 cycle PCR used a sample-barcoded 5' primer and a J-beta primer mix. TCRdb applied fastp at Q25 and MiXCR to the public reads, then kept only in-frame beta chains. A single entry per CDR3 protein holds the most common genes and DNA from its merged rows. This sample is represented by hundreds of thousands of distinct CDR3 sequences; approximately 60% of them were singletons. Jointly, the top ten make up 20% to 30% of the sample. Sequenced sample: blood. The receptors come from a man aged 40-49 years in good health.

This clonotype was seen at least ten times. V is TRBV15 and J is TRBJ2-1; 8 positions match TRBD2. The J segment lost 8 bases and the V segment lost 8 bases, leaving 8 bases of the junction unmatched. The germline gives CDR1 LNHNV, CDR2 YYDKDF (reference sequence). The CDR3 covers 13 residues. The DNA for the CDR3 is TGTGCCACCCACCAGCGGGAGTATGATGAGCAGTTCTTC. Translated: CATHQREYDEQFF.

The V and J genes are TRBV10-3 and TRBJ1-6; D not certain. The CDR3 totals 15 residues. Trimming took 0 bases from V and 9 from J, leaving 12 bases between them. Germline CDR1 is ENHRY and CDR2 is SYGVKD. CDR3 protein: CAISESERVGSPLHF. In DNA form, the CDR3 reads TGTGCCATCAGTGAGTCGGAAAGGGTGGGTTCACCCCTCCACTTT.

In DNA, the CDR3 is TGTGCCAGCAGCGTAGCGGGACAGGGTCCCAACACTGAAGCTTTCTTT. Protein: CASSVAGQGPNTEAFF. The chain uses TRBV9 and TRBJ1-1; 9 bases are a match to TRBD1. In germline, CDR1 is SGDLS, CDR2 YYNGEE. J was trimmed by 2 bases and V by 0 bases; bases with no gene match: 5. The CDR3 is made up of 16 amino acids.

The V gene is TRBV2, the J gene TRBJ2-7; D ambiguous. The CDR3 sequence is 14 residues long. The germline V gene encodes CDR1 SNHLY and CDR2 FYNNEI. V was clipped by 3 bases and J by 7 bases, with 16 bases between them. The CDR3 region is CASSDRNGLNEQYF. In nucleotides, the CDR3 is TGTGCCAGCAGTGACCGTAATGGGCTGAATGAGCAGTACTTC.

The V and J genes are TRBV2 and TRBJ2-1, with D possibly being TRBD1 or TRBD2 (6 bases each). The CDR3 consists of 16 residues. The germline gives CDR1 SNHLY, CDR2 FYNNEI. The ends were cut back, 0 bases at V and 4 bases at J, with 13 bases in the middle. Written as DNA, the CDR3 is TGTGCCAGCAGTGAAGCGGTGGGGGGCGAGTACAATGAGCAGTTCTTC. Translation gives CASSEAVGGEYNEQFF.

This clonotype was recorded only once. The chain combines TRBV3-1 with TRBJ2-1; 8 nucleotides align to TRBD2. The CDR3 runs 15 residues. J lost 12 bases, V lost 4 bases, and 14 bases had no gene match. Germline CDR1 is LGHDT and CDR2 is YNNKEL (reference sequence). CDR3 DNA sequence: TGTGCCAGCAGCCGATCACTAGCGGCAGCTAGAGGGCAGTTCTTC. The encoded protein is CASSRSLAAARGQFF.

The gene calls are TRBV6-2 or TRBV6-3 and TRBJ1-6; D uncertain. CDR3 size: 12 residues. Per germline, CDR1 MNHEY and CDR2 SVGEGT. Trimming removed 6 bases at V and 17 bases at J, with 17 bases between. The CDR3 DNA reads as TGTGCCAGCAGCAAAGACCGATTCGTCATCCACTTT. This translates into CASSKDRFVIHF.

The rearrangement links TRBV28 to TRBJ2-7; TRBD2 aligns across 7 bases. There are 16 residues in the CDR3. Germline CDR1 and CDR2: MDHEN and SYDVKM. With V trimmed by 4 bases and J by 2 bases, 11 bases remained unmatched. CDR3 DNA: TGTGCCAGCAGTTCCCCTGCGGGGGTACCTCCCTACGAGCAGTACTTC. Amino acids: CASSSPAGVPPYEQYF.

J is TRBJ1-6 and V is TRBV5-1, with TRBD1 as a possible D gene (5 bases). V was shortened by 1 base and J by 0 bases, with 14 bases between the two germline ends. The CDR3 consists of 18 residues. Germline V CDR1 and CDR2: SGHRS, YFSETQ. Here the CDR3 DNA reads TGCGCCAGCAGCTTGCAAAACGGGGGAAGCTCCTATAATTCACCCCTCCACTTT. Translation: CASSLQNGGSSYNSPLHF.